Described below is a single TCR beta chain sequence and its context. TCRdb processed the RACE reads anew with MiXCR; each CDR3 protein has one entry. The table lists roughly 100,000 distinct CDR3 sequences, around 34% of them singletons. The data belong to a study of human T cells and chemical hapten exposure. Time point given: patch test 3, about 24 weeks after DPC sensitization. Treatment specified: therapeutic diphenylcyclopropenone sensitization with weekly scalp DPC. Trimming took off 1 base at V and 0 bases at J, with 10 bases between the two ends. The length of the CDR3 is 16 residues. Per germline, CDR1 SGHTA and CDR2 FQGTGA.

This TCR came from a man aged 40-49 years with alopecia areata. Some clones in this sample may be carry-over from other donors' samples. The source was whole blood, collected in connection with sensitization to the hapten diphenylcyclopropenone (DPC). The chain carries TRBV7-3 and TRBJ2-1; weak D call: TRBD2 (6 bases). The CDR3 DNA sequence: TGTGCCAGCAGCTTAATGGCGGGGAGCTCCTACAATGAGCAGTTCTTC. Encoded protein: CASSLMAGSSYNEQFF.